One sample yielded the 31 T cell receptor beta chains listed below, sequenced in a study of a mutant IDH1 vaccine in newly diagnosed glioma (dated by TCRdb to about 2021). Their cognate antigens are unknown. This specimen's time point label, interpreted: week 11, during vaccination. Each vaccine dose, consisting of 300 ug of a 20-mer mutant IDH1 peptide in Montanide, was administered subcutaneously with topical imiquimod. The library was made by the immunoSEQ multiplex PCR assay. TCRdb holds this immuneACCESS table with in-frame rearrangements only. Some clones are missing; in checked studies, unresolved V genes explain under half, and the rest has no known cause. Counted in this sample were roughly 130,000 clones; around 80% of them appeared once. Of the sample, about 5.5% is held by the ten largest clones. This material consisted of PBMCs, taken from a glioma patient whose treatment included an IDH1 peptide vaccine. The receptors were gathered from a man aged 35-49 years with glioma.

This chain connects TRBV6-1 to TRBJ2-7; weak D call: TRBD2 (5 bases). V gave up 5 bases and J gave up 7 bases, with 15 bases separating them. From germline, CDR1 is MNHNS and CDR2 SASEGT. The CDR3 has 13 residues. The CDR3 protein is CASSNQARGEQYF. Written as DNA, the CDR3 is TGTGCCAGCAGTAATCAGGCTCGAGGGGAGCAGTACTTC.

CDR3 bases: TGTGCCAGCAGCGTAGTTGGGAACGGGGGGGCCATCGCAGATACGCAGTATTTT. Amino acid sequence: CASSVVGNGGAIADTQYF. The chain uses TRBV9 and TRBJ2-3, with 8 bases identical to TRBD2. The CDR3 spans 18 residues. Germline V gene lookup returns CDR1 SGDLS and CDR2 YYNGEE. The V and J ends lost 0 bases and 4 bases, in that order; junction bases with no gene match: 13. Together with reference TRBV9 and TRBJ2-3, the CDR3 gives the full variable domain: DSGVTQTPKHLITATGQRVTLRCSPRSGDLSVYWYQQSLDQGLQFLIQYYNGEERAKGNILERFSAQQFPDLHSELNLSSLELGDSALYFCASSVVGNGGAIADTQYFGPGTRLTVL.

The chain uses TRBV2 and TRBJ2-1; 11 bases map to TRBD2. The CDR3 loop spans 15 amino acids. J gave up 10 bases and V 5 bases, and 10 bases lay outside the gene matches. Germline CDR1 SNHLY, CDR2 FYNNEI. In DNA form, the CDR3 reads TGTGCCAGCAGTACTCTAGCGGGGGGATCCTCAGAGCAGTTCTTC. The encoded protein is CASSTLAGGSSEQFF. Combining the CDR3 with reference TRBV2 and TRBJ2-1 gives the whole variable domain EPEVTQTPSHQVTQMGQEVILRCVPISNHLYFYWYRQILGQKVEFLVSFYNNEISEKSEIFDDQFSVERPDGSNFTLKIRSTKLEDSAMYFCASSTLAGGSSEQFFGPGTRLTVL.

In this sample, this clone turned up a few times. The chain uses TRBV7-9 and TRBJ2-3; D possibly corresponds to TRBD1 (6 bases). The CDR3 is 15 amino acids. V dropped 3 bases and J dropped 3 bases, with 13 bases sitting between them. CDR1 is SEHNR and CDR2 is FQNEAQ in the germline V gene (reference sequence). CDR3: CASSFQTGRTDTQYF. The CDR3 nucleotides read TGTGCCAGCAGCTTCCAGACAGGTCGGACAGATACGCAGTATTTT.

CDR3 in amino acids: CASSSGEPYEQYF. The CDR3 DNA is TGTGCCAGCAGCTCCGGGGAACCCTACGAGCAGTACTTC. The chain carries TRBV5-6 and TRBJ2-7; D might be TRBD2 (5 bases). Trimming pared 3 bases from V and 2 bases from J, leaving 9 bases between. CDR3 length: 13 residues. The germline CDR1 and CDR2 sequences are SGHDT and YYEEEE.

The rearrangement joins TRBV4-1 to TRBJ1-3; no clear D gene. The CDR3 extends over 17 amino acids. The V gene lost 4 bases and the J gene lost 4 bases, with 20 bases spanning the gap. The germline V gene encodes CDR1 MGHRA and CDR2 YSYEKL. CDR3 sequence reads: CASSLGPPRLSGNTIYF. Here the CDR3 DNA reads TGCGCCAGCAGCCTAGGACCTCCGAGGCTCTCAGGAAACACCATATATTTT.

The chain has TRBV28 and TRBJ2-7, with 12 bases matching TRBD2. Germline V gene lookup returns CDR1 MDHEN and CDR2 SYDVKM. The V and J ends lost 5 bases and 4 bases, in that order; junction bases with no gene match: 9. The CDR3 totals 16 residues. CDR3 sequence reads: CASSLAGLAGTYEQYF. Written as DNA, the CDR3 is TGTGCCAGCAGTCTCGCAGGACTAGCGGGAACTTACGAGCAGTACTTC.

Concerning this clone: Other nucleotide sequences from this sample produce the same CDR3. The CDR3 here is CASSRPGENIQYF. The CDR3 DNA is TGTGCCAGCAGCCGCCCCGGGGAGAACATTCAGTACTTC. V gene TRBV5-6 combines with J gene TRBJ2-4; D is possibly TRBD2 (5 bases). The CDR3 extends over 13 amino acids. V was shortened by 4 bases and J by 7 bases, with 12 bases between the two germline ends. In germline, CDR1 is SGHDT, CDR2 YYEEEE.

The chain employs TRBV30 and TRBJ2-1; D tentatively reads TRBD1 or TRBD2 (5 bases each). Per the germline V gene, CDR1 is GTSNPN and CDR2 is SVGIG (reference sequence). V lost 0 bases and J 9 bases, leaving 12 bases between the germline ends. This CDR3 comprises 13 residues. This chain's CDR3 is CAWSVSHGAEQFF. CDR3 nucleotide sequence: TGTGCCTGGAGTGTAAGCCACGGGGCTGAGCAGTTCTTC.

A word on this clone: At the DNA level, this CDR3 is encoded by other sequences in the same sample as well. The gene calls are TRBV19 and TRBJ2-1; possible D gene TRBD1, 6 bases. The germline V gene encodes CDR1 LNHDA and CDR2 SQIVND (reference sequence). The CDR3 runs to 15 residues. V lost 7 bases and J 0 bases, leaving 13 bases between the germline ends. This CDR3 reads CASTADRSSYNEQFF. DNA of the CDR3: TGTGCCAGTACCGCAGACAGGAGCTCCTACAATGAGCAGTTCTTC.

This chain joins TRBV5-8 and TRBJ2-4, with TRBD1 matching 7 bases. This CDR3 has 16 amino acids. Per germline, CDR1 SGHTS and CDR2 YDEGEE. V trimming: 3 bases; J trimming: 0 bases; junction bases outside the gene matches: 6. As DNA, the CDR3 is TGTGCCAGCAGCTGGGGACAGCTACTAGCCAAAAACATTCAGTACTTC. Its translation: CASSWGQLLAKNIQYF.

The rearrangement links TRBV19 to TRBJ2-4; D is undetermined. The CDR3 contains 13 residues. Trimming took off 5 bases at V and 0 bases at J, with 5 bases between the two ends. CDR1 and CDR2 from the germline V gene are LNHDA and SQIVND (reference sequence). Written as DNA, the CDR3 is TGTGCCAGTAGTCGGCAAGCCAAAAACATTCAGTACTTC. As protein: CASSRQAKNIQYF.

CDR3 nucleotides: TGCGCCAGCAGGGGTGCCGGGGAGCTGTTTTTT. Protein product: CASRGAGELFF. This sequence joins TRBV5-1 and TRBJ2-2; D unclear. V shed 5 bases and J shed 6 bases, with 5 bases lying between them. Germline CDR1 is SGHRS and CDR2 is YFSETQ. The CDR3 spans 11 residues.

The table lists this clone with a count of one. The chain joins TRBV11-2 to TRBJ2-1; no clear D gene. The CDR3 length is 15 residues. CDR1 is SGHAT, CDR2 FQNNGV, per germline. The V end lost 5 bases, the J end lost 5 bases, and 16 bases lay between the germline ends. The CDR3 DNA sequence: TGTGCCAGCAGCCCGCTAGGGCCCCTCGACAATGAGCAGTTCTTC. This gives the protein CASSPLGPLDNEQFF.

CDR3 in amino acids: CASSPSPRGTDSNQPQHF. DNA for the CDR3: TGTGCCAGCAGTCCCTCCCCCAGGGGGACAGATAGCAATCAGCCCCAGCATTTT. This rearrangement joins TRBV27 to TRBJ1-5; 7 positions agree with TRBD1. The ends lost 5 bases at V and 0 bases at J; junction bases unmatched: 13. Germline V gene lookup returns CDR1 MNHEY and CDR2 SMNVEV (reference sequence). This CDR3 has 18 residues.

This chain joins TRBV7-6 and TRBJ2-1, with 12 nucleotides matching TRBD2. CDR1 SGHVS and CDR2 FNYEAQ come from the germline V gene. Trimming took 3 bases from V and 8 from J; bases not matched to a gene: 5. There are 15 residues in the CDR3. CDR3 region: CASSLSSGGVHEQFF. DNA of the CDR3: TGTGCCAGCAGCTTGTCTAGCGGGGGGGTCCATGAGCAGTTCTTC.

This chain links TRBV4-1 with TRBJ2-7, with TRBD2 matching 7 bases. V lost 2 bases to trimming and J lost 3 bases; unmatched junction nucleotides: 7. There are 15 residues in the CDR3. Germline V gives CDR1 MGHRA, CDR2 YSYEKL. The CDR3 DNA sequence: TGCGCCAGCAGCCAAACCCGGGACTACGTCTACGAGCAGTACTTC. Protein: CASSQTRDYVYEQYF.

As concerns this clone: Other DNA sequences in this specimen translate into the identical CDR3. The V and J genes are TRBV9 and TRBJ2-1; TRBD1 is a possible D gene (6 bases). V was cut by 0 bases and J by 2 bases, with 9 bases left in between. CDR1 is SGDLS, CDR2 YYNGEE, per germline. The CDR3 is 15 residues long. The chain's CDR3 is CASSVVAGAYNEQFF. For the CDR3, the DNA is TGTGCCAGCAGCGTAGTGGCAGGGGCCTACAATGAGCAGTTCTTC.

This rearrangement joins TRBV5-4 to TRBJ2-7, with no clear D. V lost 1 base and J 1 base, leaving 6 bases between the germline ends. This CDR3 has 13 residues. CDR1 SGHNT and CDR2 YYREEE come from the germline V gene (reference sequence). The CDR3 DNA is TGTGCCAGCAGCTTGCAGGTATCCTACGAGCAGTACTTC. Amino acids: CASSLQVSYEQYF.

This rearrangement joins TRBV13 to TRBJ2-7; D is possibly TRBD2 (7 bases). CDR1 and CDR2 (germline): PRHDT, FYEKMQ (reference sequence). V gave up 4 bases and J gave up 4 bases, with 17 bases separating them. The CDR3 length is 15 residues. CDR3 in amino acids: CASSSTREGGYEQYF. The CDR3 region has the DNA TGTGCCAGCAGCTCCACGAGGGAGGGGGGTTACGAGCAGTACTTC.

The chain has TRBV5-4 and TRBJ2-5; tentatively, D is TRBD1 (5 bases). This CDR3 contains 15 residues. Per germline, CDR1 SGHNT and CDR2 YYREEE (reference sequence). V shed 4 bases and J shed 4 bases, with 17 bases lying between them. CDR3 sequence: CASSDTGPWGETQYF. CDR3 sequence (DNA): TGTGCCAGCAGCGATACAGGCCCTTGGGGAGAGACCCAGTACTTC.

This clone occurred once. The chain employs TRBV7-3 and TRBJ2-2, with a weak D call TRBD2 (5 bases). The CDR3 runs to 16 residues. Germline CDR1 and CDR2: SGHTA and FQGTGA. V was trimmed by 5 bases and J by 7 bases, leaving 20 bases between them. The CDR3 DNA sequence: TGTGCCAGCAGCCCGAAAGCGGTCCCGAGGGACGGGGAGCTGTTTTTT. Its protein is CASSPKAVPRDGELFF.

This clone was counted between two and nine times. The chain recombines TRBV4-2 with TRBJ2-6, with a possible D match to TRBD1 (5 bases). The CDR3 loop spans 16 amino acids. Germline assignment: CDR1 LGHNA and CDR2 YNFKEQ. Trimming took off 0 bases at V and 4 bases at J, with 10 bases between the two ends. The DNA for the CDR3 is TGTGCCAGCAGCCAAGATGCAGGGCAAGGGGCCAACGTCCTGACTTTC. Translating gives CASSQDAGQGANVLTF.

The CDR3 DNA reads TGTGCCAGCAGCAAAGGGCTAACAGATACGCAGTATTTT. Its protein product is CASSKGLTDTQYF. The V and J genes are TRBV21-1 and TRBJ2-3. TRBV21-1 is a pseudogene locus. This CDR3 contains 13 residues.

The CDR3 spells CASSSQGTYGYTF. The CDR3 DNA sequence: TGTGCCAGCAGCTCTCAGGGGACCTATGGCTACACCTTC. The V and J genes are TRBV7-9 and TRBJ1-2; tentative D call: TRBD1 (6 bases). This CDR3 has 13 residues. Germline values: CDR1 SEHNR, CDR2 FQNEAQ (reference sequence). The V end was cut by 4 bases, the J end by 4 bases, with 10 bases between.

This clone was counted once. The V and J genes are TRBV11-2 and TRBJ1-5; 7 bases align to TRBD1. The V gene's germline CDR1 is SGHAT and CDR2 FQNNGV. The junction had 4 bases not matched to a gene; V was cut back by 4 bases and J by 4 bases. This CDR3 region has 14 residues. The CDR3 here is CASSSQGGNQPQHF. The CDR3 DNA sequence: TGTGCCAGCAGCTCCCAGGGGGGGAATCAGCCCCAGCATTTT.

The chain links TRBV7-9 to TRBJ2-7, with TRBD1 matching over 9 bases. The trim removed 5 bases at V and 4 bases at J, leaving 18 bases unmatched. CDR3 size: 18 residues. Germline V gene data show CDR1 as SEHNR and CDR2 as FQNEAQ (reference sequence). CDR3 nucleotides: TGTGCCAGCAGCCCCCTCCGGGACAGGGATCGAAGGCGGTACGAGCAGTACTTC. This encodes CASSPLRDRDRRRYEQYF.

The rearrangement joins TRBV2 to TRBJ1-5; 7 bases align to TRBD1. The germline CDR1 and CDR2 sequences are SNHLY and FYNNEI. Trimming at V came to 4 bases and at J to 1 base, leaving 4 bases not matched to a gene. The CDR3 is 15 amino acids. The chain's CDR3 is CASSAEGASNQPQHF. The CDR3 nucleotides are TGTGCCAGCAGTGCGGAGGGGGCAAGCAATCAGCCCCAGCATTTT.

The chain recombines TRBV19 with TRBJ1-1; 7 nucleotides align to TRBD1. The germline CDR1 and CDR2 sequences are LNHDA and SQIVND (reference sequence). V lost 6 bases to trimming and J lost 0 bases; unmatched junction nucleotides: 4. This CDR3 contains 14 residues. The CDR3 reads CASRTGLMNTEAFF. The CDR3 DNA follows: TGTGCCAGTAGGACAGGGTTGATGAACACTGAAGCTTTCTTT.

The gene calls are TRBV5-1 and TRBJ1-5, with 11 bases aligning to TRBD1. V shed 4 bases and J 3 bases; nucleotides not matched to a gene: 9. The CDR3 is 17 amino acids. Per germline, CDR1 SGHRS and CDR2 YFSETQ. The CDR3 region is CASSPRDRGSINQPQHF. The CDR3 DNA sequence: TGCGCCAGCAGCCCGAGGGACAGGGGGTCTATCAATCAGCCCCAGCATTTT.

In nucleotides, the CDR3 is TGTGCCAGCAGCCAATATGAGACAGGGAGGGGTGAGCAGTTCTTC. It yields the protein CASSQYETGRGEQFF. J is TRBJ2-1 and V is TRBV14; D assignment may be TRBD1 or TRBD2 (7 bases each). Trimming left V 2 bases short and J 9 bases short, with 17 bases between. CDR1 is SGHDN and CDR2 is FVKESK in the germline V gene. The CDR3 totals 15 residues.